Shown below are 29 T cell receptor beta chains from a single sample sequenced in a study of identical twins. TCRdb passed the 5' RACE reads through MiXCR, listing each CDR3 protein once. The sample records fewer than 650,000 distinct CDR3 sequences, around 7.5% being singletons. These data were also filed under a second study, of yellow fever vaccine responses in identical twins.

The sample comprised PBMCs. These receptors were taken from a young woman in good health.

This clonotype appeared a few times. The chain combines TRBV3-1 with TRBJ2-5; no clear D gene. The germline gives CDR1 LGHDT, CDR2 YNNKEL (reference sequence). The CDR3 runs to 16 residues. Trimming removed 4 bases at V and 0 bases at J, with 15 bases between. The CDR3 sequence: CASSPSQRPYQETQYF. The CDR3 DNA reads TGTGCCAGCAGCCCCAGTCAGCGACCGTACCAAGAGACCCAGTACTTC.

This clonotype turned up a few times. The genes are TRBV24-1 and TRBJ2-3; a weak D match, TRBD2 (6 bases). Per the germline V gene, CDR1 is KGHDR and CDR2 is SFDVKD. The germline V and J ends were trimmed by 1 base and 1 base, with 8 bases remaining between them. The CDR3 sequence is 15 residues long. CDR3 nucleotide sequence: TGTGCCACCAGTGATTTTGGAGGGGGCACAGATACGCAGTATTTT. The encoded protein is CATSDFGGGTDTQYF.

This clonotype was detected many times. The chain links TRBV3-1 to TRBJ2-5, with D perhaps matching TRBD1 (6 bases). Germline-derived CDR1 and CDR2 are LGHDT and YNNKEL (reference sequence). V was pared by 6 bases and J by 4 bases, with 12 bases between. This CDR3 is 13 amino acids long. DNA of the CDR3: TGTGCCAGCAGTTCGGACAGACGAGAGACCCAGTACTTC. Residues: CASSSDRRETQYF.

This clonotype was counted a few times. CDR3 protein: CASSPDRGRKNTEAFF. DNA of the CDR3: TGTGCCAGCAGCCCCGACCGGGGACGAAAGAACACTGAAGCTTTCTTT. This chain uses TRBV12-3 or TRBV12-4 with TRBJ1-1, with D perhaps TRBD1 (5 bases). The CDR3 consists of 16 residues. With 6 bases removed from V and 1 base from J, the gap between germline ends came to 18 bases.

The rearrangement uses TRBV6-2 or TRBV6-3 and TRBJ2-6; D might be TRBD2 (6 bases). Germline V gene lookup returns CDR1 MNHEY and CDR2 SVGEGT. V was clipped by 4 bases and J by 7 bases, with 14 bases between them. This CDR3 has 15 residues. In DNA form, the CDR3 reads TGTGCCAGCAGTTCAAGGGACTCGCCAGCCAACGTCCTGACTTTC. This translates into CASSSRDSPANVLTF.

Here the CDR3 reads CASQGETQYF. The CDR3 region has the DNA TGTGCCAGCCAGGGGGAGACCCAGTACTTC. This chain links TRBV6-1 with TRBJ2-5, with a possible D match to TRBD1 (6 bases). CDR3 size: 10 residues. Trimming left V 8 bases short and J 5 bases short, with 6 bases between. The V gene's germline CDR1 is MNHNS and CDR2 SASEGT.

The chain uses TRBV5-1 and TRBJ2-5, with 9 bases identical to TRBD1. CDR1 and CDR2 from the germline V gene are SGHRS and YFSETQ. The CDR3 has 15 residues. J gave up 5 bases and V 0 bases, and 5 bases lay outside the gene matches. CDR3 sequence: CASSLEQGATETQYF. In nucleotides, the CDR3 is TGCGCCAGCAGCTTGGAACAGGGGGCAACGGAGACCCAGTACTTC.

This clonotype was seen more than once but under ten times. The chain carries TRBV20-1 and TRBJ2-1; 15 nucleotides match TRBD2. In germline, CDR1 is DFQATT, CDR2 SNEGSKA (reference sequence). J lost 8 bases, V lost 8 bases, and 4 bases had no gene match. The CDR3 is made up of 13 amino acids. The CDR3 loop reads CSPGTSGRYEQFF. CDR3 bases: TGCAGTCCCGGGACTAGCGGGAGGTATGAGCAGTTCTTC.

This clonotype was seen a few times. CDR3 in amino acids: CASSVWRQETQYF. As DNA, the CDR3 is TGTGCCAGCAGTGTATGGCGGCAAGAGACCCAGTACTTC. The chain links TRBV7-2 to TRBJ2-5, with D unclear. Germline V CDR1 and CDR2: SGHTA, FQGNSA. This CDR3 region has 13 residues. V lost 6 bases, J lost 2 bases, and 10 bases lay in between.

This clonotype came up many times. The gene calls are TRBV3-1 and TRBJ2-1; D is unresolved. The V end was cut by 0 bases, the J end by 4 bases, with 13 bases between. The CDR3 has 16 amino acids. Germline V gene lookup returns CDR1 LGHDT and CDR2 YNNKEL (reference sequence). In DNA form, the CDR3 reads TGTGCCAGCAGCCAAGAAACTCTAGACATGTACAATGAGCAGTTCTTC. It translates to CASSQETLDMYNEQFF.

This clonotype was seen more than once but under ten times. The chain joins TRBV20-1 to TRBJ2-1; 13 bases map to TRBD2. The CDR3 extends over 15 amino acids. Trimming took 8 bases from V and 1 from J; bases not matched to a gene: 5. Germline V CDR1 and CDR2: DFQATT, SNEGSKA (reference sequence). CDR3: CSQTSGGVSYNEQFF. For the CDR3, the DNA is TGCAGTCAAACTAGCGGGGGGGTGTCCTACAATGAGCAGTTCTTC.

The chain uses TRBV10-3 and TRBJ1-1; D call uncertain. Germline CDR1 is ENHRY and CDR2 is SYGVKD. This CDR3 spans 13 amino acids. Trimming cost V 2 bases and J 4 bases, with 8 bases left between them. CDR3 DNA sequence: TGTGCCATCAGTGAGGTCGGCTTCACTGAAGCTTTCTTT. This translates into CAISEVGFTEAFF.

This clonotype was counted many times. J is TRBJ2-3 and V is TRBV20-1, with 10 nucleotides matching TRBD2. Germline V gives CDR1 DFQATT, CDR2 SNEGSKA (reference sequence). There are 14 residues in the CDR3. Germline trimming cut 1 base from V and 5 bases from J; bases unmatched to any gene: 3. CDR3 protein: CSARAVAGGDTQYF. In DNA, the CDR3 is TGCAGTGCTAGAGCGGTAGCGGGGGGAGATACGCAGTATTTT.

The DNA for the CDR3 is TGCAGTGCTAGTCTGTCTAGCGGGAGGCTCCAAGAGACCCAGTACTTC. Translating it yields CSASLSSGRLQETQYF. The chain has TRBV20-1 and TRBJ2-5; TRBD2 matches at 11 bases. The CDR3 extends over 16 amino acids. V gave up 3 bases and J gave up 1 base; unmatched junction bases: 7. CDR1 and CDR2 from the germline V gene are DFQATT and SNEGSKA (reference sequence).

V gene TRBV6-5 combines with J gene TRBJ1-3; 9 nucleotides align to TRBD1. This CDR3 comprises 16 residues. Trimming took 0 bases from V and 4 from J; bases not matched to a gene: 4. The germline V gene encodes CDR1 MNHEY and CDR2 SVGAGI. CDR3: CASSYSRTGAGNTIYF. The CDR3, as DNA: TGTGCCAGCAGTTACTCGAGGACAGGGGCCGGAAACACCATATATTTT.

This clonotype was observed many times. The chain joins TRBV12-3 or TRBV12-4 to TRBJ2-5; D might be TRBD2 (7 bases). Trimming removed 3 bases at V and 7 bases at J, with 12 bases between. The CDR3 is made up of 13 amino acids. Written as DNA, the CDR3 is TGTGCCAGCAGTTTGGGGGGGCCGGGGACCCAGTACTTC. Protein product: CASSLGGPGTQYF.

The chain uses TRBV20-1 and TRBJ2-2; D gene unclear. V was cut by 0 bases and J by 9 bases, with 8 bases left in between. This CDR3 has 12 amino acids. CDR1 is DFQATT and CDR2 is SNEGSKA in the germline V gene (reference sequence). The CDR3 loop is CSARESRRELFF. CDR3 sequence (DNA): TGCAGTGCTAGAGAGTCGAGGAGGGAGCTGTTTTTT.

This clonotype showed up just a few times. V and J are TRBV27 and TRBJ1-1, with TRBD1 as a possible D gene (6 bases). CDR1 is MNHEY, CDR2 SMNVEV, per germline (reference sequence). The CDR3 is 13 residues long. The V end lost 8 bases, the J end lost 7 bases, and 17 bases lay between the germline ends. The CDR3 protein is CASGNQGIGEAFF. Written as DNA, the CDR3 is TGTGCCAGCGGAAACCAGGGGATCGGTGAAGCTTTCTTT.

This clonotype was recorded once. This chain uses TRBV7-9 with TRBJ1-1, with D hard to call. The CDR3 covers 16 residues. V dropped 2 bases and J dropped 0 bases, with 13 bases sitting between them. CDR1 and CDR2 (germline): SEHNR, FQNEAQ (reference sequence). The CDR3 loop is CASSLHPRVMNTEAFF. DNA for the CDR3: TGTGCCAGCAGCTTACATCCCCGGGTAATGAACACTGAAGCTTTCTTT.

This clonotype occurred many times. This chain connects TRBV25-1 to TRBJ1-2; 9 nucleotides align to TRBD1. The CDR3 runs 16 residues. With V trimmed by 2 bases and J by 2 bases, 6 bases remained unmatched. From germline, CDR1 is MGHDK and CDR2 SYGVNS. CDR3 in DNA: TGTGCCAGCAGTGAACCCGGGACAGGGAGCAACTATGGCTACACCTTC. As protein: CASSEPGTGSNYGYTF.

The chain has TRBV15 and TRBJ2-4; a possible D gene is TRBD2 (5 bases). Trimming took 0 bases from V and 0 from J, leaving 9 bases between them. This CDR3 region has 16 residues. Germline V gene data show CDR1 as LNHNV and CDR2 as YYDKDF (reference sequence). CDR3: CATSRDLGGAKNIQYF. The DNA for the CDR3 is TGTGCCACCAGCAGAGATCTAGGAGGAGCCAAAAACATTCAGTACTTC.

The J gene is TRBJ2-1, the V gene TRBV28; weak D call: TRBD2 (6 bases). The CDR3 has 15 amino acids. V lost 8 bases and J 3 bases, leaving 17 bases between the germline ends. CDR1 MDHEN and CDR2 SYDVKM come from the germline V gene. The DNA of the CDR3 is TGTGCCAGCCGCATACCCGGGGGAAACTACAATGAGCAGTTCTTC. Encoded protein: CASRIPGGNYNEQFF.

The chain uses TRBV19 and TRBJ2-1; possibly TRBD1 for D (5 bases). Germline CDR1 and CDR2: LNHDA and SQIVND (reference sequence). V lost 5 bases to trimming and J lost 11 bases, with 16 bases between them. The CDR3 consists of 13 residues. The CDR3 loop reads CASSLAGQGQQFF. CDR3 nucleotide sequence: TGTGCCAGTAGTTTAGCAGGGCAGGGTCAGCAGTTCTTC.

This clonotype appeared a single time. A read error may account for a junction end that differs from germline. V and J are TRBV3-1 and TRBJ2-7; TRBD2 matches at 9 bases. The CDR3 contains 15 residues. CDR1 LGHDT and CDR2 YNNKEL come from the germline V gene (reference sequence). CDR3 nucleotides: TGTGCCAGCTGCCAAGTGCCTAGCGGGAACTACGAGCAGTACTTC. The encoded protein is CASCQVPSGNYEQYF.

This clonotype was recorded many times. The chain recombines TRBV10-3 with TRBJ2-2; D tentatively reads TRBD1 or TRBD2 (5 bases each). CDR1 is ENHRY, CDR2 SYGVKD, per germline. This CDR3 spans 12 amino acids. Trimming removed 7 bases from V and 7 bases from J, with 10 bases in between. The DNA of the CDR3 is TGTGCCATCACCGGGACGGGCGGGGAGCTGTTTTTT. Encoded protein: CAITGTGGELFF.

The V and J genes are TRBV5-6 and TRBJ1-3; D is perhaps TRBD1 (6 bases). CDR3 length equals 14 residues. The germline V gene encodes CDR1 SGHDT and CDR2 YYEEEE. Trimming took off 4 bases at V and 1 base at J, with 9 bases between the two ends. CDR3 DNA sequence: TGTGCCAGCAGCGCCCAGGGGTCTGGAAACACCATATATTTT. It is translated as CASSAQGSGNTIYF.

This clonotype was counted only a few times. The chain recombines TRBV7-3 with TRBJ1-2; no firm D call. The CDR3 runs 15 residues. Trimming left V 5 bases short and J 5 bases short, with 18 bases between. The germline V gene encodes CDR1 SGHTA and CDR2 FQGTGA. CDR3 in DNA: TGTGCCAGCAGCCCCCAAGGGCCCCCTCGATATGGCTACACCTTC. This gives the protein CASSPQGPPRYGYTF.

Many counts were recorded for this clonotype. The V gene is TRBV4-2, the J gene TRBJ2-1, with D possibly TRBD2 on 7 matching bases. The CDR3 has 15 amino acids. V lost 7 bases, J lost 6 bases, and 19 bases lay in between. Germline values: CDR1 LGHNA, CDR2 YNFKEQ. The CDR3 spells CASMGGGGSPNEQFF. The CDR3 DNA follows: TGTGCCAGCATGGGGGGGGGCGGGTCCCCCAATGAGCAGTTCTTC.

The chain carries TRBV20-1 and TRBJ1-2, with D unclear. CDR3 size: 12 residues. V lost 5 bases and J lost 4, with 11 bases in between. Germline-derived CDR1 and CDR2 are DFQATT and SNEGSKA (reference sequence). This chain's CDR3 is CSAPTSAYGYTF. In nucleotides, the CDR3 is TGCAGTGCTCCCACCTCGGCCTATGGCTACACCTTC.